The following is a T cell receptor beta chain sequence with its context. The data stem from a study of T cells expressing NK-cell markers. TCRdb re-called the 5' RACE reads and gives one entry per CDR3 protein, without DNA. In all, the sample yields 500,000 to 700,000 distinct CDR3 sequences. CDR1 SQVTM and CDR2 ANQGSEA come from the germline V gene. The CDR3 contains 14 residues. This clonotype originated in a man aged 18 to 30 in good health. The specimen sequenced was blood T cells: a sorted CD56 or NKG2C T cell subset, CD4+ or CD8+ T cells, or bulk PBMC T cells (not recorded which). The chain recombines TRBV29-1 with TRBJ2-7; TCRdb's D call of TRBD2 is untestable without DNA. CDR3 sequence reads: CSVEVGTSGREQYF.